This TCR beta chain was retrieved from a study of memory CD8 T cells in hepatitis C reinfection. Study details: Between 12 and 24 weeks after reinfection detection, late samples were drawn.

Per the germline V gene, CDR1 is KGHSH and CDR2 is LQKENI. This CDR3 spans 12 amino acids. V gave up 8 bases and J gave up 7 bases, with 12 bases separating them. Assay: immunoSEQ multiplex PCR; the TCRdb copy retains only in-frame clones and omits some. The sample carries about 50,000 clones, 89% recorded once. Time point: late/post reinfection, 12 to 24 weeks after detection. The sorted cells went straight to TCR sequencing with no prior in vitro expansion. This chain uses TRBV18 with TRBJ2-1; unclear D gene. Sequenced: naive CD8+ T cells sorted from blood. The receptor was isolated from a man aged 18 to 30 with hepatitis C virus infection. The CDR3 DNA follows: TGTGCCAGCCCCCGGTTTGCGAATGAGCAGTTCTTC. Translating gives CASPRFANEQFF.